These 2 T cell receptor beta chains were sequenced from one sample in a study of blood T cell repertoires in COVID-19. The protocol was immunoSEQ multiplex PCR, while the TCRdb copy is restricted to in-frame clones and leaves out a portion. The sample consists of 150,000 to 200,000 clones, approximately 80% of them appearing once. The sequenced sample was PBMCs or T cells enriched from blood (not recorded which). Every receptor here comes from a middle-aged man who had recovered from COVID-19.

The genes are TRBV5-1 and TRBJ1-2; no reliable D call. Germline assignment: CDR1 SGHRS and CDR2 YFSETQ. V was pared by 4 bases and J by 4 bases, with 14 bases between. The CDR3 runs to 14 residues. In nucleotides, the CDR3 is TGCGCCAGCAGCCTTGAATCGGGGAGCTATGGCTACACCTTC. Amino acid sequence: CASSLESGSYGYTF.

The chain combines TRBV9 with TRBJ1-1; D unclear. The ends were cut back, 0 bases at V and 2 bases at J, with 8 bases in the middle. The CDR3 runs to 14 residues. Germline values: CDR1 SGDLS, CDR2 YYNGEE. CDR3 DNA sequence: TGTGCCAGCAGCGTAGACGGGGTCAACACTGAAGCTTTCTTT. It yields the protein CASSVDGVNTEAFF. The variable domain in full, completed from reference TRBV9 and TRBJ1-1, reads DSGVTQTPKHLITATGQRVTLRCSPRSGDLSVYWYQQSLDQGLQFLIQYYNGEERAKGNILERFSAQQFPDLHSELNLSSLELGDSALYFCASSVDGVNTEAFFGQGTRLTVV.